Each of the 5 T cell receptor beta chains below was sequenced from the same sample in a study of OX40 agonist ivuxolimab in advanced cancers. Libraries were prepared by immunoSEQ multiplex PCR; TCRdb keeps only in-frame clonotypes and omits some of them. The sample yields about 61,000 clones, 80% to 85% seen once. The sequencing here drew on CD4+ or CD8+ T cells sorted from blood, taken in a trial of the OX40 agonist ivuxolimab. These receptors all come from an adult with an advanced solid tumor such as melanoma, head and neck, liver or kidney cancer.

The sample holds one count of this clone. The chain's CDR3 is CASSAGQGEDEQYF. The CDR3 DNA reads TGTGCCAGCAGCGCCGGACAGGGGGAAGACGAGCAGTACTTC. V is TRBV7-9 and J is TRBJ2-7, with 10 positions matching TRBD1. Germline assignment: CDR1 SEHNR and CDR2 FQNEAQ (reference sequence). The CDR3 spans 14 residues. The trim removed 5 bases at V and 5 bases at J, leaving 6 bases unmatched.

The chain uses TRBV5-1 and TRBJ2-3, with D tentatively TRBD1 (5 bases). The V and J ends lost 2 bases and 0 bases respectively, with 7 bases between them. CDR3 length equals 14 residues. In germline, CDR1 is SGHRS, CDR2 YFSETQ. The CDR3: CASSFDSSTDTQYF. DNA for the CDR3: TGCGCCAGCAGCTTCGACAGTAGCACAGATACGCAGTATTTT.

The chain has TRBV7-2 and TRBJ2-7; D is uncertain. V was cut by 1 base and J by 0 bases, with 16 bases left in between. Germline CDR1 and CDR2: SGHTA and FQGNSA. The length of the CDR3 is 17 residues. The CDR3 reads CASSLGVGRQLSYEQYF. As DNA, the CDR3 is TGTGCCAGCAGCTTAGGAGTAGGGCGTCAACTCTCCTACGAGCAGTACTTC.

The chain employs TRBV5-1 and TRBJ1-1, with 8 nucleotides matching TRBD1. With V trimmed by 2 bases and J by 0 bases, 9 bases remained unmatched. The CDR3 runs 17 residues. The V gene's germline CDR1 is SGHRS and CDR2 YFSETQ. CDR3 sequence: CASSFSGTGLMNTEAFF. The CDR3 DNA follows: TGCGCCAGCAGCTTTAGCGGGACAGGCCTCATGAACACTGAAGCTTTCTTT. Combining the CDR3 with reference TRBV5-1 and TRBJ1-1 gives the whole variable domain KAGVTQTPRYLIKTRGQQVTLSCSPISGHRSVSWYQQTPGQGLQFLFEYFSETQRNKGNFPGRFSGRQFSNSRSEMNVSTLELGDSALYLCASSFSGTGLMNTEAFFGQGTRLTVV.

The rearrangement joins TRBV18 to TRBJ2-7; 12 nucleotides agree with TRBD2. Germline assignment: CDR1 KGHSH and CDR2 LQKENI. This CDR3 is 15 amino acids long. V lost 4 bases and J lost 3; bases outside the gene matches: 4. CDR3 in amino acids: CASSRTSGEIYEQYF. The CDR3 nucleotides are TGTGCCAGCTCACGGACTAGCGGGGAGATCTACGAGCAGTACTTC.